A single sample is the source of the 4 T cell receptor beta chains below, sequenced in a study of T cells after yellow fever vaccination. MiXCR was run by TCRdb on the 5' RACE reads, yielding one entry per CDR3 protein. The table includes 170,000 or so distinct CDR3 sequences, approximately 6% detected once. Sequences were derived from CD4+ T cells sorted from PBMCs, sampled on the day of the first yellow fever vaccination. These receptors were taken from a man in his late teens or twenties who received the YFV17D yellow fever vaccine.

This clonotype was recorded many times. J is TRBJ2-1 and V is TRBV20-1; D possibly matches TRBD1 or TRBD2 (5 bases each). Deletions cut 6 bases from V and 0 bases from J, with 18 bases between. CDR3 length: 16 amino acids. Germline loops: CDR1 DFQATT, CDR2 SNEGSKA (reference sequence). The CDR3 DNA is TGCAGTGCCGGGGCCACCACCCGAAGCTCCTACAATGAGCAGTTCTTC. Translating gives CSAGATTRSSYNEQFF.

This clonotype was recorded many times. This sequence joins TRBV4-3 and TRBJ1-1; the match to TRBD1 covers 8 bases. There are 13 residues in the CDR3. CDR1 and CDR2 from the germline V gene are LGHNA and YSLEER. With 3 bases clipped from V and 7 bases from J, the junction kept 4 bases outside the gene matches. CDR3 sequence: CASSQTGTGEAFF. The CDR3 nucleotides are TGCGCCAGCAGCCAGACCGGGACAGGTGAAGCTTTCTTT.

At least ten counts were recorded for this clonotype. V and J are TRBV4-3 and TRBJ1-2; D is unresolved. Germline V CDR1 and CDR2: LGHNA, YSLEER. The CDR3 totals 16 residues. With 1 base removed from V and 2 bases from J, the gap between germline ends came to 14 bases. The CDR3 nucleotides are TGCGCCAGCAGCCAAGTTGGCAGAGAACAAAACTATGGCTACACCTTC. Residues: CASSQVGREQNYGYTF.

This clonotype came up many times. The chain carries TRBV6-5 and TRBJ1-3; D uncertain. From germline, CDR1 is MNHEY and CDR2 SVGAGI. The CDR3 spans 11 residues. With 5 bases removed from V and 6 bases from J, the gap between germline ends came to 5 bases. The CDR3 loop is CASSRQNTIYF. In nucleotides, the CDR3 is TGTGCCAGCAGTCGCCAAAACACCATATATTTT.